This TCR beta chain was observed in a study of blood T cells in healthy people across ages. Study-wide points: Changes in expanded clonotypes were possibly confounded, as the CMV status of donors was unknown.

Each donor gave approximately 9.1 milliliters of peripheral blood. Total RNA, at least 6 micrograms per sample, came from PBMCs. Germline V gives CDR1 SQVTM, CDR2 ANQGSEA. CDR3 length: 15 residues. Trimming cost V 5 bases and J 0 bases, with 14 bases left between them. This clonotype was seen only a few times. The antigen is undetermined. Through a sample-barcoded 5' primer and a J-beta primer mix, a second PCR was run for about 7 to 12 cycles. The template-switch adaptor was a 5' adaptor with 12 random nucleotides. It tagged each cDNA molecule. MiXCR was run by TCRdb on the 5' RACE reads, yielding one entry per CDR3 protein. The table shows some 1 million distinct CDR3 sequences, with less than 50% occurring only once.

The clonotype was recovered from a woman in her sixties in good health. Sequenced: blood. This chain links TRBV29-1 with TRBJ2-1, with D uncertain. The CDR3 loop reads CSVLPDTSSYNEQFF. The CDR3 coding sequence is TGCAGCGTTCTCCCCGACACCTCCTCCTACAATGAGCAGTTCTTC.